A selection of T cell receptor beta chains follows, all from one sample in a study of T-cell memory formation after mild COVID-19. TCRdb independently ran MiXCR on the 5' RACE reads; one entry per CDR3 protein. The top ten clones hold around 8% of a sample with about 440,000 distinct CDR3 sequences, around 20% of them seen once. The sequenced material came from PBMCs or a T cell subset sorted from them (not recorded which). These receptors all stem from an adult woman who had mild COVID-19 (a few samples of this study predate the infection). Cell type and time point are not known. Both conserved end residues are part of each CDR3. D genes are given only for firm matches. The listing skips clone size in some rows; elsewhere it reads once, few, many or a size class.

j_call	v_call	clone_size	d_call	cdr3_nt	cdr3_aa
TRBJ2-7	TRBV11-3	-	-	TGTGCCAGCAGCTTGGGGGAGGGGGCGCAGACATACGAGCAGTACTTC	CASSLGEGAQTYEQYF
TRBJ1-2	TRBV10-3	many	TRBD1	TGTGCCATCAGTTGGACAGGGGAGCTGTCTGGCTACACCTTC	CAISWTGELSGYTF
TRBJ2-7	TRBV5-1	-	-	TGCGCCAGCAGCTACGATCTGAGCTACGAGCAGTACTTC	CASSYDLSYEQYF
TRBJ2-5	TRBV10-3	-	-	TGTGCCATCAGTGAGTCGGGTAGGGGAGAGACCCAGTACTTC	CAISESGRGETQYF
TRBJ2-1	TRBV20-1	few	-	TGCAGTGCTAGCCCCAATGAGCAGTTCTTC	CSASPNEQFF
TRBJ2-3	TRBV3-1	few	TRBD2	TGTGCCAGCAGCCACGTAGGGACTAGCGGGAGTGGGCTCTCACGCACAGATACGCAGTATTTT	CASSHVGTSGSGLSRTDTQYF
TRBJ2-3	TRBV7-8	many	-	TGTGCCAGCAGCGTAGCGATTATTGATACGCAGTATTTT	CASSVAIIDTQYF
TRBJ2-2	TRBV5-1	-	-	TGCGCCAGCAGCTTGACCCCGGTCGGTTCGAGTATGTTTTTT	CASSLTPVGSSMFF
TRBJ2-1	TRBV12-3/TRBV12-4	-	TRBD2	TGTGCCAGCAGGAAGTCCGGGGGGAATGAGCAGTTCTTC	CASRKSGGNEQFF
TRBJ1-2	TRBV19	few	-	TGTGCCAGTGATGACCGGGACTCACCTAGGCATGGCTACACCTTC	CASDDRDSPRHGYTF
TRBJ2-1	TRBV5-4	-	TRBD2	TGTGCCAGCAGCGGGCCTAGCGGGGACGGCTCCTACAATGAGCAGTTCTTC	CASSGPSGDGSYNEQFF
TRBJ2-1	TRBV12-3/TRBV12-4	few	-	TGTGCCAGCAGCCCTACCCTTGTAGGCTCCTACAATGAGCAGTTCTTC	CASSPTLVGSYNEQFF
TRBJ1-3	TRBV30	-	-	TGTGCCTGGAGTGTAGGATCGGCAGGGACCTCTGGAAACACCATATATTTT	CAWSVGSAGTSGNTIYF
TRBJ2-7	TRBV27	-	TRBD1	TGTGCCAGCTTTGGACAGGGCTTCTACGAGCAGTACTTC	CASFGQGFYEQYF
TRBJ2-3	TRBV24-1	few	-	TGTGCCACTTACAGGGGGGGTACGCAGTATTTT	CATYRGGTQYF
TRBJ2-1	TRBV7-8	-	-	TGTGCCAGCAGCAACCGACGGGCAAGCTCCTACAATGAGCAGTTCTTC	CASSNRRASSYNEQFF
TRBJ2-1	TRBV24-1	few	TRBD2	TGTGCCACCAGTACGCGGGAGTCAGATGAGCAGTTCTTC	CATSTRESDEQFF
TRBJ2-7	TRBV2	-	TRBD1	TGTGCCAGCAGTGAATGGGACAGGAACTACGAGCAGTACTTC	CASSEWDRNYEQYF
TRBJ1-2	TRBV29-1	few	-	TGCAGCGTCAGTGATGACAGCTACACCTTC	CSVSDDSYTF
TRBJ1-2	TRBV2	few	-	TGTGCCAGCAGTGCGGGACGCTACACCTTC	CASSAGRYTF
TRBJ2-7	TRBV7-6	many	TRBD1	TGTGCCAGCAGCCAAGGACAGGGAACCTACGAGCAGTACTTC	CASSQGQGTYEQYF
TRBJ1-1	TRBV12-3/TRBV12-4	-	TRBD1	TGTGCCAGCAGTCGACAGGGGTTCTCTGAAGCTTTCTTT	CASSRQGFSEAFF
TRBJ2-1	TRBV5-4	-	TRBD1	TGTGCCAGCAGCTCCTCGACAGGGGTCTACAATGAGCAGTTCTTC	CASSSSTGVYNEQFF
TRBJ1-2	TRBV7-9	many	-	TGTGCCAGCAGCTATGACAGTGGCTATGGCTACACCTTC	CASSYDSGYGYTF
TRBJ2-2	TRBV12-3/TRBV12-4	many	TRBD2	TGTGCCAGCAGCCCCAGGACTAGCGGGGTTGGCGGGGAGCTGTTTTTT	CASSPRTSGVGGELFF
TRBJ2-7	TRBV11-2	few	-	TGTGCCAGCACGGGGAGCATGGCCTACGAGCAGTACTTC	CASTGSMAYEQYF
TRBJ2-2	TRBV4-1	-	TRBD2	TGCGCCAGCAGCCGATACTGGACTAGCGGGGGGGACACCGGGGAGCTGTTTTTT	CASSRYWTSGGDTGELFF
TRBJ1-6	TRBV4-1	few	-	TGCGCCAGCAGCCAAGTCGGGGATAATTCACCCCTCCACTTT	CASSQVGDNSPLHF
TRBJ2-5	TRBV28	-	TRBD2	TGTGCCAGCAGTTTTCTCCCCCTCGGCTTAGCGGGGTTCGAGACCCAGTACTTC	CASSFLPLGLAGFETQYF
TRBJ2-5	TRBV5-1	-	-	TGCGCCAGCAGCCCTCGGGCTAGGGCAGTGGGGCAAGAGACCCAGTACTTC	CASSPRARAVGQETQYF
TRBJ2-5	TRBV29-1	-	TRBD2	TGCAGCGTTGAAGGACTAGCGGGAGGGGAACAAGAGACCCAGTACTTC	CSVEGLAGGEQETQYF
TRBJ1-1	TRBV30	-	TRBD1	TGTGCCTGGAGTGTACAGGGGAGGGATGCTTTCTTT	CAWSVQGRDAFF
TRBJ2-1	TRBV4-3	-	-	TGCGCCAGCAGCCAAGAGAGGGTCAGCATTGTCAACAATGAGCAGTTCTTC	CASSQERVSIVNNEQFF
TRBJ1-1	TRBV6-6	-	-	TGTGCCAGCAACGGGGACCGCGGCCTGAACACTGAAGCTTTCTTT	CASNGDRGLNTEAFF
TRBJ1-2	TRBV20-1	-	-	TGCAGTGCTAGAGACCCCCAGGGGCTCCGGTATGGCTACACCTTC	CSARDPQGLRYGYTF
TRBJ2-7	TRBV7-2	-	-	TGTGCCAGCAGCGTAGCGTACGAGCAGTACTTC	CASSVAYEQYF
TRBJ2-7	TRBV6-2/TRBV6-3	-	-	TGTGCCAGCAGTTACGGGGTCGCAGGGGTGTTACTATACGAGCAGTACTTC	CASSYGVAGVLLYEQYF
TRBJ1-2	TRBV29-1	few	TRBD1	TGCAGCGTTTGGACAGGGGCTTTGCATGGCTACACCTTC	CSVWTGALHGYTF
TRBJ2-2	TRBV29-1	-	-	TGCAGCGTTGACACCGGGGGCGGGGAGCTGTTTTTT	CSVDTGGGELFF
TRBJ1-5	TRBV9	-	-	TGTGCCAGCAGCGTAGCGATTACGGGTCAGCCCCAGCATTTT	CASSVAITGQPQHF
TRBJ2-7	TRBV9	-	TRBD1	TGTGCCAGCAGCGCCTCCGGGACAGGGCTATACGAGCAGTACTTC	CASSASGTGLYEQYF
TRBJ1-4	TRBV5-1	many	-	TGCGCCAGCAGCTTGACAGGGCGGGAGGAAAAACTGTTTTTT	CASSLTGREEKLFF
TRBJ2-7	TRBV9	-	-	TGTGCCAGCAGCGCGGGGGGCGCGGACGAGCAGTACTTC	CASSAGGADEQYF
TRBJ1-5	TRBV7-9	few	-	TGTGCCAGCAGCCCGCTCAATCAGCCCCAGCATTTT	CASSPLNQPQHF
TRBJ2-3	TRBV20-1	few	-	TGCAGTGCTAGGGCCCCCACAGATACGCAGTATTTT	CSARAPTDTQYF
TRBJ2-3	TRBV7-2	-	TRBD2	TGTGCCAGCAGCCGCGCACTGTTGTGGGCGGGGGGTGGGGGTTTCACAGATACGCAGTATTTT	CASSRALLWAGGGGFTDTQYF
TRBJ1-5	TRBV18	-	-	TGTGCCAGCTCACCACCAGGGTTCGGCAATCAGCCCCAGCATTTT	CASSPPGFGNQPQHF
TRBJ2-3	TRBV15	-	-	TGTGCCACCAGCATTCAGGGTTTGGGGGTCGCCGATACGCAGTATTTT	CATSIQGLGVADTQYF
TRBJ1-1	TRBV12-3/TRBV12-4	-	TRBD1	TGTGCCAGCAGTTTAATGGGACAGGGGGCCGCTGAAGCTTTCTTT	CASSLMGQGAAEAFF